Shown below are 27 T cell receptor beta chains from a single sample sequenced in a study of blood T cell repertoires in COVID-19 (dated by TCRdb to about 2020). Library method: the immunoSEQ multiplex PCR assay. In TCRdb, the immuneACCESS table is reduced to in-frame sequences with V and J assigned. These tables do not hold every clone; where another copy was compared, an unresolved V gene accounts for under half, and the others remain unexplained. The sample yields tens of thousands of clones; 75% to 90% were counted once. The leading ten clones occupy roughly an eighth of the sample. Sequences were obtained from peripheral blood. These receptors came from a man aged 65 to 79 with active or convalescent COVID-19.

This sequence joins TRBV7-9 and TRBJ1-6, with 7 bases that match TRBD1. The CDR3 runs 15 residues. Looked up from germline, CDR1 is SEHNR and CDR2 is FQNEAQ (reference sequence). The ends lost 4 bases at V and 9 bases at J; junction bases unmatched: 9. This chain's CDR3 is CASSSGGTVFSPLHF. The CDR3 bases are TGTGCCAGCAGCTCAGGAGGGACAGTGTTTTCACCCCTCCACTTT.

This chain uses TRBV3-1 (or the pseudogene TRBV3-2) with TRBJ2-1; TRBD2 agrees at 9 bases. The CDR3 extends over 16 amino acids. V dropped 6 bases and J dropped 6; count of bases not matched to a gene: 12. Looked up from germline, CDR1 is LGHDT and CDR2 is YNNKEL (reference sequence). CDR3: CASRAWGGGALNEQFF. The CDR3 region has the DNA TGTGCCAGCAGAGCCTGGGGCGGGGGGGCCCTCAATGAGCAGTTCTTC.

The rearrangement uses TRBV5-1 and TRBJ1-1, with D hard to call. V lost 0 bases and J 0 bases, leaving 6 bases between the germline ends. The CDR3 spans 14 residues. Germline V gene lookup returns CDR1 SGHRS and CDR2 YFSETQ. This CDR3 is CASSLASMNTEAFF. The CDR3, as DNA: TGCGCCAGCAGCTTGGCCAGTATGAACACTGAAGCTTTCTTT.

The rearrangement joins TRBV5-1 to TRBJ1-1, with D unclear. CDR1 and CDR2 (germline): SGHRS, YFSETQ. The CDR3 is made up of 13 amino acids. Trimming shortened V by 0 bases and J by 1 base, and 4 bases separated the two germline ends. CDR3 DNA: TGCGCCAGCAGCTTGGCGTCGAACACTGAAGCTTTCTTT. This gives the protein CASSLASNTEAFF. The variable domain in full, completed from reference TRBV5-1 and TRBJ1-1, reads KAGVTQTPRYLIKTRGQQVTLSCSPISGHRSVSWYQQTPGQGLQFLFEYFSETQRNKGNFPGRFSGRQFSNSRSEMNVSTLELGDSALYLCASSLASNTEAFFGQGTRLTVV.

The CDR3 here is CASSQETGKRTFF. CDR3 in DNA: TGCGCCAGCAGCCAAGAGACAGGGAAAAGGACTTTCTTT. The chain recombines TRBV4-1 with TRBJ1-1; 7 nucleotides align to TRBD1. The germline V gene has CDR1 MGHRA and CDR2 YSYEKL. V was pared by 0 bases and J by 12 bases, with 7 bases of the junction left unmatched. CDR3 length: 13 amino acids.

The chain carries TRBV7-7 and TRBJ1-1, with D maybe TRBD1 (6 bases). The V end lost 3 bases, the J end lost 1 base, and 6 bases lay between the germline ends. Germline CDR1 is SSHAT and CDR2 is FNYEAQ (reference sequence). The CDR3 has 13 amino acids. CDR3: CASSLTGNTEAFF. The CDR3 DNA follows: TGTGCCAGCAGCTTGACAGGGAACACTGAAGCTTTCTTT.

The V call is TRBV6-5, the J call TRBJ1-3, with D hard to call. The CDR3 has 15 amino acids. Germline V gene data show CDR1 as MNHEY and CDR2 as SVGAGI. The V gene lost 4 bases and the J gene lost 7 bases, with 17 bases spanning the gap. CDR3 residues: CASSSAGKDRNTIYF. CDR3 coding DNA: TGTGCCAGCAGTTCCGCGGGTAAAGATCGGAACACCATATATTTT.

The CDR3 spells CASSEREGYRTNQPQHF. Written as DNA, the CDR3 is TGTGCCAGCAGTGAACGGGAGGGGTACAGAACCAATCAGCCCCAGCATTTT. The V gene is TRBV6-1, the J gene TRBJ1-5; possible D gene TRBD1, 5 bases. Germline CDR1 and CDR2: MNHNS and SASEGT. This CDR3 contains 17 residues. Between the trimmed V and J ends, which lost 2 bases and 3 bases, there was a span of 17 bases.

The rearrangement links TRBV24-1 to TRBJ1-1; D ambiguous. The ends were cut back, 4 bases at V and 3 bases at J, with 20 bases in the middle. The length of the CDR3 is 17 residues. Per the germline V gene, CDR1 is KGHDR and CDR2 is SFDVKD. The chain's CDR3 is CATSDSGRRPGDTEAFF. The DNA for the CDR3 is TGTGCCACCAGTGACTCCGGACGGAGGCCGGGTGACACTGAAGCTTTCTTT.

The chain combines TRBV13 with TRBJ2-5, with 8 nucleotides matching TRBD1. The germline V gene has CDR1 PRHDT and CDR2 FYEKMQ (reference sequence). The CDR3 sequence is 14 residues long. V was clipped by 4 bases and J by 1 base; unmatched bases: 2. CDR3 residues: CASSSGTGQETQYF. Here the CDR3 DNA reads TGTGCCAGCAGCTCCGGGACAGGCCAAGAGACCCAGTACTTC.

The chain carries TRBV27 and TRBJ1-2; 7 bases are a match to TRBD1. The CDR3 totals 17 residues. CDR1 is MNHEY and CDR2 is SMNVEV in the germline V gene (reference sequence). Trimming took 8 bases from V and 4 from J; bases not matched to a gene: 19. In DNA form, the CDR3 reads TGTGCCAGCGGTAGTGGAGGGGGCCCTTCCCCTGGCTATGGCTACACCTTC. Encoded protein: CASGSGGGPSPGYGYTF.

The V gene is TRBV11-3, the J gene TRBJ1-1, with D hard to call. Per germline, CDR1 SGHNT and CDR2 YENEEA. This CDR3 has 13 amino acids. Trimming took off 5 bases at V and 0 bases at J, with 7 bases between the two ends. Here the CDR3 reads CASSLYMNTEAFF. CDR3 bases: TGTGCCAGCAGCCTCTATATGAACACTGAAGCTTTCTTT. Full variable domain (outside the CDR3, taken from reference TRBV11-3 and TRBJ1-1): EAGVVQSPRYKIIEKKQPVAFWCNPISGHNTLYWYLQNLGQGPELLIRYENEEAVDDSQLPKDRFSAERLKGVDSTLKIQPAELGDSAVYLCASSLYMNTEAFFGQGTRLTVV.

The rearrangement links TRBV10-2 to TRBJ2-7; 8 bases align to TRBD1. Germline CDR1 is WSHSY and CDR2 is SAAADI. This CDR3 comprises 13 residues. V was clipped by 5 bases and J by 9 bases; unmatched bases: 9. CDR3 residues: CASSPTGVTAQYF. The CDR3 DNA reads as TGCGCCAGCAGTCCGACAGGGGTTACGGCGCAGTACTTC.

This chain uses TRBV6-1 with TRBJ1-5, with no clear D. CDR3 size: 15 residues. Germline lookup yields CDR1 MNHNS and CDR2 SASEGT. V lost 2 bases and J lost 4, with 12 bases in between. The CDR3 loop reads CASSEMEAANQPQHF. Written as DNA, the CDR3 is TGTGCCAGCAGTGAAATGGAGGCAGCTAATCAGCCCCAGCATTTT.

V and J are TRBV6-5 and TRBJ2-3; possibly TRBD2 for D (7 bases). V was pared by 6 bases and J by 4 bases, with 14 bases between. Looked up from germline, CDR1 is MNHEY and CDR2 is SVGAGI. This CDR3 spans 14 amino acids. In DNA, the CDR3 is TGTGCCAGCAGACGAGGGGGGGCGGCAGATACGCAGTATTTT. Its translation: CASRRGGAADTQYF.

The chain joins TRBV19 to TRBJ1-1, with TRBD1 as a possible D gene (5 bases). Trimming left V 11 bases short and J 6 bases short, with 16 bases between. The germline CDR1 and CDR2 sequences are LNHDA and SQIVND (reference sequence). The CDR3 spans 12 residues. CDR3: CAARTNRAEAFF. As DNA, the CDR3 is TGTGCCGCAAGGACAAATAGGGCTGAAGCTTTCTTT.

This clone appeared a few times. The CDR3 region is CAIGGSGNTIYF. CDR3 DNA sequence: TGTGCCATCGGGGGGTCTGGAAACACCATATATTTT. The rearrangement links TRBV10-3 to TRBJ1-3; D perhaps matches TRBD1 (5 bases). This CDR3 has 12 residues. Germline V CDR1 and CDR2: ENHRY, SYGVKD. Deletions cut 8 bases from V and 1 base from J, with 6 bases between.

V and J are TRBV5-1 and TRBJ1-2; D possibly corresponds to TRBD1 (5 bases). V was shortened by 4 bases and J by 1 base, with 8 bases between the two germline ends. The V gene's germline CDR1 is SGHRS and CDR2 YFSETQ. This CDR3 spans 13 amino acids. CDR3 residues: CASSPDSNYGYTF. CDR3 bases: TGCGCCAGCAGCCCTGACAGTAACTATGGCTACACCTTC. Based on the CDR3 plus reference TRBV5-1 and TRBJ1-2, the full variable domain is KAGVTQTPRYLIKTRGQQVTLSCSPISGHRSVSWYQQTPGQGLQFLFEYFSETQRNKGNFPGRFSGRQFSNSRSEMNVSTLELGDSALYLCASSPDSNYGYTFGSGTRLTVV.

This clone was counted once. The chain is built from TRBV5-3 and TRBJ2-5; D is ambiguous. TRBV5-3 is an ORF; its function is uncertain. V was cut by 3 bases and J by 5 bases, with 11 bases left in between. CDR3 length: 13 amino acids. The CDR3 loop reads CARSSRGWETQYF. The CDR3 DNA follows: TGTGCCAGAAGCTCACGAGGTTGGGAGACCCAGTACTTC.

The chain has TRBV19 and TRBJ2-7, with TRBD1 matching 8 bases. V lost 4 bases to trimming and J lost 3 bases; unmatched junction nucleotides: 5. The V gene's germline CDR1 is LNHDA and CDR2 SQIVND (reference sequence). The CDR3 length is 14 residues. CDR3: CASSTQQGVYEQYF. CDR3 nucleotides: TGTGCCAGTAGTACCCAACAGGGGGTCTACGAGCAGTACTTC.

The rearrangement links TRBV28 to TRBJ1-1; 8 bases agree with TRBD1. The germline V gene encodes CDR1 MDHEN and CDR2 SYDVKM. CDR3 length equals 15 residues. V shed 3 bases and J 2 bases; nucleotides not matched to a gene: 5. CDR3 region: CASSLAGQGNTEAFF. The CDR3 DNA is TGTGCCAGCAGTTTGGCCGGACAGGGTAACACTGAAGCTTTCTTT.

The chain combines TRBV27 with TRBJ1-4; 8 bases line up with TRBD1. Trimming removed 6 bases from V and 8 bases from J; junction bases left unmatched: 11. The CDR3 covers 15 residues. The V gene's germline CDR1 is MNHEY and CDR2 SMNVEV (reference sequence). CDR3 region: CASSHTGTGGEKLFF. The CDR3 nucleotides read TGTGCCAGCAGCCACACCGGGACAGGAGGGGAAAAACTGTTTTTT.

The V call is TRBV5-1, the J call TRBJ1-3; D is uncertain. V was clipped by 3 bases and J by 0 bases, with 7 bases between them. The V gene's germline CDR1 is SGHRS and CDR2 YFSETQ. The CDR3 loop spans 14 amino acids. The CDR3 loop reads CASSSGPSGNTIYF. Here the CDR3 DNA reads TGCGCCAGCAGCTCGGGTCCCTCTGGAAACACCATATATTTT.

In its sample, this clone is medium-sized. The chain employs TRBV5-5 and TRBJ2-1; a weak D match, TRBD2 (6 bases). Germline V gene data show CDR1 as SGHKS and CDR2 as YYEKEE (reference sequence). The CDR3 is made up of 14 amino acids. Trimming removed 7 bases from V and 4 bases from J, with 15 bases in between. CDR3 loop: CASGTGVGYNEQFF. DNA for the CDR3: TGTGCCAGCGGAACGGGGGTCGGATACAATGAGCAGTTCTTC.

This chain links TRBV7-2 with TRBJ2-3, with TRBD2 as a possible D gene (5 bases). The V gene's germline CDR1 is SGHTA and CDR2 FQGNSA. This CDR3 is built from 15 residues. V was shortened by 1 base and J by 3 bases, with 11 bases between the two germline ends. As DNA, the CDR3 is TGTGCCAGCAGCTTAGTCGAGGAGCGGACAGATACGCAGTATTTT. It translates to CASSLVEERTDTQYF.

CDR3 nucleotides: TGTGCCAGCAGCCAAAGGGGTGGACGGAACTATGGCTACACCTTC. Translation: CASSQRGGRNYGYTF. The V gene is TRBV3-1 (or the pseudogene TRBV3-2), the J gene TRBJ1-2, with D perhaps TRBD1 (5 bases). The CDR3 contains 15 residues. V shed 2 bases and J shed 2 bases, with 12 bases lying between them. From germline, CDR1 is LGHDT and CDR2 YNNKEL (reference sequence).

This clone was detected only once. The CDR3 coding sequence is TGTGCCAGCAGAGGGACAGGTGGTGGAAACACCATATATTTT. The encoded protein is CASRGTGGGNTIYF. The chain carries TRBV2 and TRBJ1-3, with 8 bases identical to TRBD1. Germline CDR1 is SNHLY and CDR2 is FYNNEI. The CDR3 loop spans 14 amino acids. The trim removed 6 bases at V and 3 bases at J, leaving 4 bases unmatched.